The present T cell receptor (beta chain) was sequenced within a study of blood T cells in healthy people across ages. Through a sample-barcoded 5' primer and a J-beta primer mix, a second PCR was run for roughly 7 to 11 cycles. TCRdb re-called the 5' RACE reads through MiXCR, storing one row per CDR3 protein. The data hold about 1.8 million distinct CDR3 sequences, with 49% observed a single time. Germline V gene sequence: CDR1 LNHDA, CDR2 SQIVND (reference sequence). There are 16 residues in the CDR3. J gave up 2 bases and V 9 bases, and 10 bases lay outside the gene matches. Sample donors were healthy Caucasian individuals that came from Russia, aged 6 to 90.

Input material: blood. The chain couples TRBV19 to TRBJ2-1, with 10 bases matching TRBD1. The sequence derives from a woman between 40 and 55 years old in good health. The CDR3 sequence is CASHLAGTGAYNEQFF. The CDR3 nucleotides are TGTGCCAGCCACCTTGCCGGGACAGGGGCCTACAATGAGCAGTTCTTC.